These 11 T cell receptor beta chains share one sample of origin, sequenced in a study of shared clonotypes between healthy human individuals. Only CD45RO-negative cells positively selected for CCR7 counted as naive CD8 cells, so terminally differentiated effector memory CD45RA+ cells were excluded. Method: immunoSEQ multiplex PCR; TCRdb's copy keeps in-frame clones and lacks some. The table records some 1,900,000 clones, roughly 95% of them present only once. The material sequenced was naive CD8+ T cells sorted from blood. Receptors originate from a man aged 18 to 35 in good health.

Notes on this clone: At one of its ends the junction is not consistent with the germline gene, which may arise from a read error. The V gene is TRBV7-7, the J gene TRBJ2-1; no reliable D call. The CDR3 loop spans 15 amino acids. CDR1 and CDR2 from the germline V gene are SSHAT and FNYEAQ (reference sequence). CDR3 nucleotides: TGTGCTAGCAGCCGGGCCCTGAGCTCCTACAATGAGCAGTTCTTC. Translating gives CASSRALSSYNEQFF.

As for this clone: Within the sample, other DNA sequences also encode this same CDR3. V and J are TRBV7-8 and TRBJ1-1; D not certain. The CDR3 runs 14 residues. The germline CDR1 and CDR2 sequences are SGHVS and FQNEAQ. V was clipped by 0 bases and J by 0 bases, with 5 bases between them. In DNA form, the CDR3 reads TGTGCCAGCAGCTTAGCGTCCGTGAACACTGAAGCTTTCTTT. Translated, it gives CASSLASVNTEAFF.

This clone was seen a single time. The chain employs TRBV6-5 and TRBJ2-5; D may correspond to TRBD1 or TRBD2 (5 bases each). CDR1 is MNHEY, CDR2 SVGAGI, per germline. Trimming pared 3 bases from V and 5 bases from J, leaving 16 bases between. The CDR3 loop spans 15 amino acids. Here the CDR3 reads CASSYLWGNGETQYF. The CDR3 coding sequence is TGTGCCAGCAGTTATTTGTGGGGGAATGGGGAGACCCAGTACTTC.

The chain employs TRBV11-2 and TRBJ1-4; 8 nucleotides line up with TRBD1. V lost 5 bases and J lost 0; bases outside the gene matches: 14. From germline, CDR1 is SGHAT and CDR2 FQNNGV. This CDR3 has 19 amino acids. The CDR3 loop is CASSPMPGQEEPTNEKLFF. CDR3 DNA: TGTGCCAGCAGCCCGATGCCGGGACAGGAAGAACCAACTAATGAAAAACTGTTTTTT.

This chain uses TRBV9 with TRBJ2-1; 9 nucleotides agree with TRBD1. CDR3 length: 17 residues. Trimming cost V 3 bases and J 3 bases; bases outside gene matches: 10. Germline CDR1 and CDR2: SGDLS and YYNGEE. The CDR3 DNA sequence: TGTGCCAGCAGCGAGATGTTAGGGACAGGGCTCTACAATGAGCAGTTCTTC. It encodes CASSEMLGTGLYNEQFF.

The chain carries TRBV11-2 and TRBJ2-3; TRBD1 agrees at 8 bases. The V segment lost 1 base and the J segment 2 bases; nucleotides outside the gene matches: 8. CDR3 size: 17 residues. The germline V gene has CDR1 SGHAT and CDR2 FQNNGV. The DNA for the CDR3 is TGTGCCAGCAGCTTAGTGACTACAGGGGGTCTCACAGATACGCAGTATTTT. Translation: CASSLVTTGGLTDTQYF. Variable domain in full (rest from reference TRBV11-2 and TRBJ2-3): EAGVAQSPRYKIIEKRQSVAFWCNPISGHATLYWYQQILGQGPKLLIQFQNNGVVDDSQLPKDRFSAERLKGVDSTLKIQPAKLEDSAVYLCASSLVTTGGLTDTQYFGPGTRLTVL.

The CDR3 DNA reads TGTGCCAGCAGCAGGACGACAGGGAACACAGATACGCAGTATTTT. Encoded protein: CASSRTTGNTDTQYF. This chain uses TRBV5-4 with TRBJ2-3; 7 bases fit TRBD1. The germline V gene encodes CDR1 SGHNT and CDR2 YYREEE (reference sequence). This CDR3 contains 15 residues. Trimming at V came to 4 bases and at J to 2 bases, leaving 7 bases not matched to a gene. Together with reference TRBV5-4 and TRBJ2-3, the CDR3 gives the full variable domain: ETGVTQSPTHLIKTRGQQVTLRCSSQSGHNTVSWYQQALGQGPQFIFQYYREEENGRGNFPPRFSGLQFPNYSSELNVNALELDDSALYLCASSRTTGNTDTQYFGPGTRLTVL.

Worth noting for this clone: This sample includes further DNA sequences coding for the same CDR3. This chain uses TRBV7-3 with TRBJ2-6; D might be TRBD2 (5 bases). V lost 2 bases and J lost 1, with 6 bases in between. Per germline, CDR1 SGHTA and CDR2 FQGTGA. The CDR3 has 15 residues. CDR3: CASSLSGSGANVLTF. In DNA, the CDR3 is TGTGCCAGCAGCTTATCGGGGTCTGGGGCCAACGTCCTGACTTTC.

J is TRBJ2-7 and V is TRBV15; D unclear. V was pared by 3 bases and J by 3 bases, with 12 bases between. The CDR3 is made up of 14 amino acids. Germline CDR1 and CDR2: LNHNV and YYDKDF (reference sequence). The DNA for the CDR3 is TGTGCCACCAGCAGCCCCGGTGAGAACTACGAGCAGTACTTC. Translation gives CATSSPGENYEQYF.

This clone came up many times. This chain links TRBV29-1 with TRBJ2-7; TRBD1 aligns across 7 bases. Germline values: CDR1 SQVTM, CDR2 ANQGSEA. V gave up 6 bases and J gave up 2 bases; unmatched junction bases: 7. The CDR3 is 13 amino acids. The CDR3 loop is CSVIRDSTYEQYF. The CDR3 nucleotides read TGCAGCGTGATACGGGACAGTACCTACGAGCAGTACTTC.

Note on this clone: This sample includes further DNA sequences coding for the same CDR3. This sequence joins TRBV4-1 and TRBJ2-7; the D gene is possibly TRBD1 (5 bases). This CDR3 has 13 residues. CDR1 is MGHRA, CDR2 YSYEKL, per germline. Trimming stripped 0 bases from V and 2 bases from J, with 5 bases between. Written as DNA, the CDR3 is TGCGCCAGCAGCCAAGAGGGGCCCTACGAGCAGTACTTC. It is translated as CASSQEGPYEQYF.